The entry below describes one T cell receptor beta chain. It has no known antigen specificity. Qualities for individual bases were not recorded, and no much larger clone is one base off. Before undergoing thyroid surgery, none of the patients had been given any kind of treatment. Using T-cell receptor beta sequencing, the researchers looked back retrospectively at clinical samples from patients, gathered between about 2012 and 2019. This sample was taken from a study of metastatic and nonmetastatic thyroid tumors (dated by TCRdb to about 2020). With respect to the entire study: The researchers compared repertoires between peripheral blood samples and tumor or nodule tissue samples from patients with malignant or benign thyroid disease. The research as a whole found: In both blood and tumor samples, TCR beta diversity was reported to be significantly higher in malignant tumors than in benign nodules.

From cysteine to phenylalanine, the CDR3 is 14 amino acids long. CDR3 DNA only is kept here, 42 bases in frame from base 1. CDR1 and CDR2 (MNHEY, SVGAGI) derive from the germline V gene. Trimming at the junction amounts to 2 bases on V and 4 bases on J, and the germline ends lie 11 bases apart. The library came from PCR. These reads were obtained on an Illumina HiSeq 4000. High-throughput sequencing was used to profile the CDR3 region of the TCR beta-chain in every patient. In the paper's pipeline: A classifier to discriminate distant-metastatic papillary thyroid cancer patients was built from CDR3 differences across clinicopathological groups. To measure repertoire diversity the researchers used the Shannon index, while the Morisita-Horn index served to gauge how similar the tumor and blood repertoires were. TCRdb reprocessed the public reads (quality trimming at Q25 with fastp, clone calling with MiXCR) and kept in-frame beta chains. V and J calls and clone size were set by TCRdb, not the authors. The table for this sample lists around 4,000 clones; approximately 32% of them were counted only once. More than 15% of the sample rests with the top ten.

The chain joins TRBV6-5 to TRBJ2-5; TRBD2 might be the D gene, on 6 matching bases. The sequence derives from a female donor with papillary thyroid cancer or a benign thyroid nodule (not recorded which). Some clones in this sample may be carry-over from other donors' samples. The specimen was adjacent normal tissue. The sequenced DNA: TGTGCCAGCAGTTACGTCGGGAGTCGAGAGACCCAGTACTTC. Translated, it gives CASSYVGSRETQYF.